Presented here are 25 T cell receptor beta chains from one specimen sequenced in a study of T cells after yellow fever vaccination. Each CDR3 protein is one row after TCRdb ran MiXCR on the 5' RACE reads. The table includes about 210,000 distinct CDR3 sequences, more than 3% detected once. Sequenced here: CD4+ T cells sorted from PBMCs, sampled 10 days after the yellow fever booster vaccination. The receptors were gathered from a young man who received the YFV17D yellow fever vaccine.

In this sample, this clonotype turned up many times. The rearrangement joins TRBV29-1 to TRBJ1-5; D is possibly TRBD1 (5 bases). Germline V gene sequence: CDR1 SQVTM, CDR2 ANQGSEA. There are 15 residues in the CDR3. The germline V and J ends were trimmed by 5 bases and 6 bases, with 20 bases remaining between them. CDR3 protein: CSVYRDVGRSQPQHF. The CDR3 coding sequence is TGCAGCGTTTATCGGGACGTTGGAAGAAGTCAGCCCCAGCATTTT.

This clonotype was detected many times. This sequence joins TRBV29-1 and TRBJ2-5; D assignment may be TRBD1 or TRBD2 (6 bases each). The CDR3 runs 15 residues. Deletions cut 3 bases from V and 2 bases from J, with 16 bases between. The germline V gene has CDR1 SQVTM and CDR2 ANQGSEA. For the CDR3, the DNA is TGCAGCGTTGAGAGAAACGGGGGCGGGCAAGAGACCCAGTACTTC. Translated, it gives CSVERNGGGQETQYF.

There are many counts of this clonotype. The gene calls are TRBV4-1 and TRBJ1-1; D ambiguous. Deletions cut 6 bases from V and 1 base from J, with 15 bases between. CDR3 size: 15 residues. Germline V gene sequence: CDR1 MGHRA, CDR2 YSYEKL. The CDR3 reads CASSQHGQPNTEAFF. In nucleotides, the CDR3 is TGCGCCAGCAGTCAACACGGGCAGCCGAACACTGAAGCTTTCTTT.

This clonotype was counted at least ten times. This chain uses TRBV4-2 with TRBJ2-7; possibly TRBD2 for D (6 bases). This CDR3 is built from 15 residues. Trimming left V 4 bases short and J 2 bases short, with 15 bases between. From germline, CDR1 is LGHNA and CDR2 YNFKEQ. The CDR3 DNA sequence: TGTGCCAGCAGCCCCGGGACTGGGGACCCCTACGAGCAGTACTTC. Protein sequence: CASSPGTGDPYEQYF.

This clonotype has only a few counts. The rearrangement joins TRBV6-2 or TRBV6-3 to TRBJ2-1, with 10 nucleotides matching TRBD1. Looked up from germline, CDR1 is MNHEY and CDR2 is SVGEGT. The CDR3 runs to 13 residues. V lost 6 bases and J lost 8; bases outside the gene matches: 4. This CDR3 reads CASRGDRGDEQFF. CDR3 DNA: TGTGCCAGCAGGGGGGACAGGGGAGATGAGCAGTTCTTC.

This clonotype was seen a handful of times. The gene calls are TRBV7-2 and TRBJ1-6; D not resolved. There are 15 residues in the CDR3. V was pared by 5 bases and J by 6 bases, with 14 bases between. The germline V gene encodes CDR1 SGHTA and CDR2 FQGNSA. For the CDR3, the DNA is TGTGCCAGCAGCCCGAAAGTCCGCGTTAATTCACCCCTCCACTTT. Protein sequence: CASSPKVRVNSPLHF.

This clonotype was seen a few times. The chain is built from TRBV5-1 and TRBJ2-1; D is tentatively TRBD1 or TRBD2 (5 bases each). The V end lost 4 bases, the J end lost 2 bases, and 13 bases lay between the germline ends. Per the germline V gene, CDR1 is SGHRS and CDR2 is YFSETQ. The CDR3 totals 15 residues. This CDR3 is CASSEGASPYNEQFF. The CDR3 DNA is TGCGCCAGCAGCGAAGGGGCTAGCCCCTACAATGAGCAGTTCTTC.

The genes are TRBV2 and TRBJ1-6; D not resolved. The CDR3 is 14 residues long. Germline-derived CDR1 and CDR2 are SNHLY and FYNNEI. Between the trimmed V and J ends, which lost 5 bases and 5 bases, there was a span of 10 bases. The CDR3 here is CASSLRRNNSPLHF. The CDR3 DNA reads TGTGCCAGCAGTCTACGTCGTAATAATTCACCCCTCCACTTT.

This clonotype was detected only a few times. The chain combines TRBV18 with TRBJ2-6; TRBD2 is a possible D gene (5 bases). Trimming pared 2 bases from V and 0 bases from J, leaving 11 bases between. The length of the CDR3 is 17 residues. CDR1 is KGHSH and CDR2 is LQKENI in the germline V gene. CDR3 in DNA: TGTGCCAGCTCACCATTGGAGGTCCCCTCTGGGGCCAACGTCCTGACTTTC. Its translation is CASSPLEVPSGANVLTF.

This clonotype has ten or more counts. The chain links TRBV20-1 to TRBJ1-1; D may be TRBD1 (6 bases). Trimming removed 2 bases from V and 4 bases from J, with 11 bases in between. The CDR3 contains 13 residues. Germline CDR1 is DFQATT and CDR2 is SNEGSKA (reference sequence). In DNA, the CDR3 is TGCAGTGCTAGAAGGGGGATGGGCACTGAAGCTTTCTTT. Its protein product is CSARRGMGTEAFF.

The chain recombines TRBV10-3 with TRBJ2-5; D gene ambiguous. Germline assignment: CDR1 ENHRY and CDR2 SYGVKD. Trimming took off 3 bases at V and 6 bases at J, with 11 bases between the two ends. The CDR3 spans 13 residues. The CDR3 nucleotides read TGTGCCATCAGTGATCAGCTATCCAAGACCCAGTACTTC. Its translation: CAISDQLSKTQYF.

This clonotype was found many times. The chain links TRBV5-1 to TRBJ2-3, with 8 bases lining up with TRBD2. There are 16 residues in the CDR3. The germline gives CDR1 SGHRS, CDR2 YFSETQ. The V and J ends lost 4 bases and 1 base, in that order; junction bases with no gene match: 8. In DNA form, the CDR3 reads TGCGCCAGCAGCCCCCCGACTAGCGAGGGCACAGATACGCAGTATTTT. This sequence encodes CASSPPTSEGTDTQYF.

At least ten counts were recorded for this clonotype. This rearrangement joins TRBV7-2 to TRBJ2-1, with 7 bases that match TRBD1. V shed 5 bases and J 1 base; nucleotides not matched to a gene: 5. There are 15 residues in the CDR3. Looked up from germline, CDR1 is SGHTA and CDR2 is FQGNSA. CDR3 sequence: CASSLETGSYNEQFF. The CDR3 region has the DNA TGTGCCAGCAGCCTGGAGACAGGGTCCTACAATGAGCAGTTCTTC. The variable domain in full, completed from reference TRBV7-2 and TRBJ2-1, reads GAGVSQSPSNKVTEKGKDVELRCDPISGHTALYWYRQSLGQGLEFLIYFQGNSAPDKSGLPSDRFSAERTGGSVSTLTIQRTQQEDSAVYLCASSLETGSYNEQFFGPGTRLTVL.

This clonotype was counted ten times or more. The genes are TRBV12-3 or TRBV12-4 and TRBJ1-4; 8 bases line up with TRBD1. V was pared by 6 bases and J by 5 bases, with 8 bases of the junction left unmatched. The length of the CDR3 is 15 residues. The chain's CDR3 is CASSRRQGRNEKLFF. The CDR3 DNA follows: TGTGCCAGCAGCCGCCGACAGGGGAGGAATGAAAAACTGTTTTTT.

This clonotype was counted many times. This sequence joins TRBV7-8 and TRBJ2-7; no clear D gene. Trimming removed 5 bases from V and 6 bases from J, with 17 bases in between. Per the germline V gene, CDR1 is SGHVS and CDR2 is FQNEAQ. The CDR3 contains 14 residues. The CDR3 region is CASSPGLTPSEQYF. DNA for the CDR3: TGTGCCAGCAGCCCGGGCCTCACCCCCTCCGAGCAGTACTTC.

This clonotype was observed a few times. V and J are TRBV20-1 and TRBJ1-2; D ambiguous. V shed 5 bases and J shed 7 bases, with 11 bases lying between them. CDR1 DFQATT and CDR2 SNEGSKA come from the germline V gene (reference sequence). The length of the CDR3 is 11 residues. The CDR3 DNA is TGCAGTGCTGGCCAGGACGGTGGCTACACCTTC. This gives the protein CSAGQDGGYTF.

This clonotype was detected ten times or more. The chain carries TRBV29-1 and TRBJ2-5, with 12 bases lining up with TRBD2. Germline V gene sequence: CDR1 SQVTM, CDR2 ANQGSEA. V lost 8 bases, J lost 2 bases, and 9 bases stayed unmatched. This CDR3 has 15 residues. In DNA form, the CDR3 reads TGCAGCTCGAGACTAGCGGGGGACAATCAAGAGACCCAGTACTTC. The encoded protein is CSSRLAGDNQETQYF.

CDR3 nucleotide sequence: TGCGCCAGCAGCTTGGATCGCAGATACAATGAGCAGTTCTTC. It encodes CASSLDRRYNEQFF. The genes are TRBV5-1 and TRBJ2-1; D remains ambiguous. Trimming took off 0 bases at V and 4 bases at J, with 8 bases between the two ends. Germline CDR1 and CDR2: SGHRS and YFSETQ. The CDR3 is made up of 14 amino acids.

This clonotype was seen many times. The V and J genes are TRBV30 and TRBJ1-1, with D tentatively TRBD1 (6 bases). The CDR3 totals 12 residues. The ends were cut back, 3 bases at V and 11 bases at J, with 16 bases in the middle. Looked up from germline, CDR1 is GTSNPN and CDR2 is SVGIG (reference sequence). This chain's CDR3 is CAWSDPRDRAFF. CDR3 nucleotide sequence: TGTGCCTGGAGCGACCCCCGTGACAGGGCTTTCTTT.

This clonotype was seen repeatedly, ten times or more. V is TRBV29-1 and J is TRBJ2-3; TRBD2 matches at 11 bases. The CDR3 extends over 14 amino acids. CDR1 SQVTM and CDR2 ANQGSEA come from the germline V gene. V was pared by 6 bases and J by 4 bases, with 6 bases of the junction left unmatched. The CDR3 reads CSVDSGGEPDTQYF. The DNA for the CDR3 is TGCAGCGTCGATAGCGGGGGGGAACCAGATACGCAGTATTTT.

The chain recombines TRBV4-1 with TRBJ1-2; no clear D gene. The length of the CDR3 is 12 residues. Deletions cut 5 bases from V and 5 bases from J, with 9 bases between. Germline V gene sequence: CDR1 MGHRA, CDR2 YSYEKL. CDR3 sequence reads: CASSDWNYGYTF. The CDR3 DNA sequence: TGCGCCAGCAGCGATTGGAATTATGGCTACACCTTC.

Of note for this clonotype: This may come from a read error, since a much larger clone is one base off. J is TRBJ2-7 and V is TRBV7-2; a weak D match, TRBD1 (6 bases). This CDR3 is 13 amino acids long. Germline CDR1 and CDR2: SGHTA and FQGNSA. The CDR3 DNA reads as TGTGCCAGCAGCCTTTGGGACAATTACGAGCAGTGCTTC. As protein: CASSLWDNYEQCF.

This clonotype was seen a few times. This chain joins TRBV5-1 and TRBJ2-5, with 10 bases that match TRBD2. The germline gives CDR1 SGHRS, CDR2 YFSETQ. Trimming at V came to 3 bases and at J to 3 bases, leaving 8 bases not matched to a gene. This CDR3 comprises 16 residues. As DNA, the CDR3 is TGCGCCAGCAGCTCTGGTAGCGGGGGGCCTGAAGAGACCCAGTACTTC. It specifies CASSSGSGGPEETQYF. Combining the CDR3 with reference TRBV5-1 and TRBJ2-5 gives the whole variable domain KAGVTQTPRYLIKTRGQQVTLSCSPISGHRSVSWYQQTPGQGLQFLFEYFSETQRNKGNFPGRFSGRQFSNSRSEMNVSTLELGDSALYLCASSSGSGGPEETQYFGPGTRLLVL.

This clonotype came up many times. V gene TRBV5-6 combines with J gene TRBJ1-1, with D unclear. CDR1 is SGHDT, CDR2 YYEEEE, per germline. V lost 2 bases to trimming and J lost 0 bases, with 17 bases between them. The CDR3 is 17 amino acids. The CDR3 nucleotides read TGTGCCAGCAGCTTCTCCCATGATGGGCGGGTGAACACTGAAGCTTTCTTT. Its translation is CASSFSHDGRVNTEAFF.

The table lists this clonotype with a few counts. CDR3 residues: CSAWGRGREQFF. Written as DNA, the CDR3 is TGCAGTGCTTGGGGTAGAGGGAGAGAGCAGTTCTTC. The chain is built from TRBV20-1 and TRBJ2-1; possibly TRBD2 for D (5 bases). The length of the CDR3 is 12 residues. Per the germline V gene, CDR1 is DFQATT and CDR2 is SNEGSKA (reference sequence). Trimming stripped 5 bases from V and 10 bases from J, with 15 bases between.